This TCR beta chain was observed in a study of cytomegalovirus exposure and HLA in healthy donors. Overall study: There were some 120 million unique TCR beta sequences, drawn from about 180 million T cells, in an earlier analysis. Around 77% of 398 genotyped donors fell in the Caucasian-associated ancestry cluster.

With 60 Vbeta and 13 Jbeta primers, the PCR was carried out. TCRdb's copy holds only in-frame clones and misses some; the assay was immunoSEQ multiplex PCR. The sample has over 90,000 clones; 81% are singletons. Study findings and constraints: V segments that were indistinguishable, TRBV6-2 and TRBV6-3 among them, were omitted from analysis. It was reported that the classifier diagnosed cytomegalovirus status with high specificity and sensitivity in both the original and validation cohorts.

With regard to this clone: The antigen remains undetermined.

With V trimmed by 6 bases and J by 7 bases, 10 bases remained unmatched. The length of the CDR3 is 16 residues. V gene TRBV23-1 combines with J gene TRBJ1-6; 9 bases line up with TRBD1. TRBV23-1 is assigned to the ORF class and has an uncertain function. This receptor was taken from a man aged 35 to 55 in good health and CMV-seropositive. The sample consisted of PBMCs. This chain's CDR3 is CASSTGGIFLNSPLHF. As DNA, the CDR3 is TGCGCCAGCAGCACAGGGGGCATCTTTCTAAATTCACCCCTCCACTTT.